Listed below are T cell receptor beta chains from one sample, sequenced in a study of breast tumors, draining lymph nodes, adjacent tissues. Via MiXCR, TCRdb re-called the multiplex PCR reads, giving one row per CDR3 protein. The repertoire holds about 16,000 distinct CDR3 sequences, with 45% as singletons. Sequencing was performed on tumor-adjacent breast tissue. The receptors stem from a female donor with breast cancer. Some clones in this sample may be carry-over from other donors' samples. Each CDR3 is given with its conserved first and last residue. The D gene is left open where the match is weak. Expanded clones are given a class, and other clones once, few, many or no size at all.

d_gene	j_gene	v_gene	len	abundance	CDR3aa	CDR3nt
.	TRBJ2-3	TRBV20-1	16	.	CSAPPDGRLSTDTQYF	TGCAGTGCTCCTCCGGACGGCAGGCTTAGCACAGATACGCAGTATTTT
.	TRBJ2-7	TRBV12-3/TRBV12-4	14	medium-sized	CASSFGPAAGEQYF	TGTGCCAGCAGTTTCGGACCCGCGGCTGGCGAGCAGTACTTC
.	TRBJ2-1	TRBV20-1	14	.	CSASEGQGSNEQFF	TGCAGTGCTAGTGAGGGTCAGGGTTCAAATGAGCAGTTCTTC
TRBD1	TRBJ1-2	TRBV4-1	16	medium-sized	CASSQVQGTGLYGYTF	TGCGCCAGCAGCCAAGTACAGGGGACGGGCCTCTATGGCTACACCTTC
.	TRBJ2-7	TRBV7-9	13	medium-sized	CASSYGKGYEQYF	TGTGCCAGCAGCTATGGGAAGGGATACGAGCAGTACTTC
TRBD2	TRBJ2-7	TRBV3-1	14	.	CASSHEAGNNKQYF	TGTGCCAGCAGCCATGAAGCGGGAAATAACAAGCAGTACTTC
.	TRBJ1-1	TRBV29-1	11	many	CSGDMYTEAFF	TGCAGCGGGGACATGTACACTGAAGCTTTCTTT
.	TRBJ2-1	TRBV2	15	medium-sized	CASSVDSSSYNEQFF	TGTGCCAGCAGTGTGGACAGCAGCTCCTACAATGAGCAGTTCTTC
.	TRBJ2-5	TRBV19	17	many	CASSMVGDSGLQETQYF	TGTGCCAGTAGTATGGTGGGCGACAGTGGACTCCAAGAGACCCAGTACTTC
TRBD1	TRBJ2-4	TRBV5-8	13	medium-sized	CASSWDRDNIQYF	TGTGCCAGCAGCTGGGACAGGGACAACATTCAGTACTTC
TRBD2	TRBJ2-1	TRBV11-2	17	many	CASSLDMWSGRYNEQFF	TGTGCCAGCAGCTTAGATATGTGGAGCGGGAGGTACAATGAGCAGTTCTTC
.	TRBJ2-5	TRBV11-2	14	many	CASSLGASTRTQYF	TGTGCCAGCAGCTTAGGGGCGTCAACGCGAACCCAGTACTTC
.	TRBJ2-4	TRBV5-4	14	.	CASSLREAKNIQYF	TGTGCCAGCAGCTTGAGGGAGGCCAAAAACATTCAGTACTTC
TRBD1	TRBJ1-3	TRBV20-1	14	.	CSASRQGAGNTIYF	TGCAGTGCTAGCAGACAGGGGGCTGGAAACACCATATATTTT